This T cell receptor (beta chain) was sequenced in a study of blood T cell repertoires in COVID-19. As processed by the authors: Nucleated cell number was recorded as an estimate derived from reference gene primer amplification. Repertoires were generated with immunoSEQ multiplex PCR, while TCRdb's copy carries only in-frame clones and drops some. V and J calls plus clone size are reproduced from that table; the DNA served to infer D and trimming. This table has roughly 57,000 clones, 75% to 95% appearing once. The ends were cut back, 1 base at V and 2 bases at J, with 6 bases in the middle. CDR3 size: 14 residues. Germline CDR1 is MDHEN and CDR2 is SYDVKM.

Sample: peripheral blood. The V gene is TRBV28, the J gene TRBJ1-5; D is possibly TRBD1 (5 bases). The clonotype comes from a man older than 75 with acute or convalescent COVID-19. CDR3 DNA: TGTGCCAGCAGTTTATCAGGGCGCAATCAGCCCCAGCATTTT. Translated: CASSLSGRNQPQHF.